Below, 23 T cell receptor beta chains from the same sample are listed, as sequenced in a study of blood T cell repertoires in COVID-19. Assay: immunoSEQ multiplex PCR; the TCRdb copy retains only in-frame clones and omits some. The sample lists 50,000 to 75,000 clones, about 80% occurring once. Sequencing was done on a sample of peripheral blood. All receptors derive from a man older than 75 with active or convalescent COVID-19.

V is TRBV6-6 and J is TRBJ1-3, with D maybe TRBD1 (5 bases). The V gene's germline CDR1 is MNHNY and CDR2 SVGAGI (reference sequence). Trimming left V 2 bases short and J 0 bases short, with 8 bases between. The CDR3 length is 15 residues. CDR3 amino acids: CASSYQGRSGNTIYF. The CDR3 nucleotides read TGTGCCAGCAGTTACCAGGGTCGCTCTGGAAACACCATATATTTT.

The chain recombines TRBV5-1 with TRBJ2-1, with TRBD1 identical over 7 bases. Looked up from germline, CDR1 is SGHRS and CDR2 is YFSETQ. Trimming at V came to 4 bases and at J to 7 bases, leaving 8 bases not matched to a gene. This CDR3 contains 14 residues. CDR3 in DNA: TGCGCCAGCAGCCCGACAGGGTGGGGGAATGAGCAGTTCTTC. Protein: CASSPTGWGNEQFF.

This rearrangement joins TRBV20-1 to TRBJ2-7; D call uncertain. The V gene's germline CDR1 is DFQATT and CDR2 SNEGSKA (reference sequence). The CDR3 runs 10 residues. Trimming took 7 bases from V and 7 from J, leaving 11 bases between them. CDR3 nucleotides: TGCAGTGGCAAAAAAGAGGAGCAGTACTTC. This translates into CSGKKEEQYF.

The rearrangement uses TRBV19 and TRBJ2-3, with TRBD2 as a possible D gene (6 bases). The CDR3 consists of 15 residues. Germline V gene data show CDR1 as LNHDA and CDR2 as SQIVND (reference sequence). Trimming removed 3 bases from V and 3 bases from J, with 13 bases in between. DNA of the CDR3: TGTGCCAGTAGTATGGACGTCGGGGGTACAGATACGCAGTATTTT. This encodes CASSMDVGGTDTQYF.

The chain couples TRBV18 to TRBJ2-7, with a possible D match to TRBD1 (6 bases). From germline, CDR1 is KGHSH and CDR2 LQKENI. This CDR3 has 15 amino acids. V lost 3 bases to trimming and J lost 2 bases, with 14 bases between them. The CDR3 reads CASSPGTGWPYEQYF. The CDR3 DNA reads TGTGCCAGCTCACCCGGAACAGGGTGGCCCTACGAGCAGTACTTC.

V is TRBV10-3 and J is TRBJ1-2, with D perhaps TRBD1 (6 bases). The V gene lost 3 bases and the J gene lost 4 bases, with 15 bases spanning the gap. This CDR3 is built from 15 residues. Germline V CDR1 and CDR2: ENHRY, SYGVKD. CDR3 sequence (DNA): TGTGCCATCAGTGATCGGACAGATTCCACCTATGGCTACACCTTC. Translated, it gives CAISDRTDSTYGYTF.

The genes are TRBV5-6 and TRBJ1-2; D possibly corresponds to TRBD1 (6 bases). This CDR3 contains 15 residues. Trimming shortened V by 2 bases and J by 1 base, and 12 bases separated the two germline ends. CDR1 is SGHDT and CDR2 is YYEEEE in the germline V gene. The CDR3 is CASSLYRDRNYGYTF. CDR3 nucleotide sequence: TGTGCCAGCAGCTTATACAGGGACCGTAACTATGGCTACACCTTC.

The V and J genes are TRBV6-5 and TRBJ1-2, with 9 positions matching TRBD1. V dropped 6 bases and J dropped 5; count of bases not matched to a gene: 10. The CDR3 is 15 amino acids. From germline, CDR1 is MNHEY and CDR2 SVGAGI. In DNA, the CDR3 is TGTGCCAGCAGCCCCGGGACAGGGCTAGGATATGGCTACACCTTC. Its protein is CASSPGTGLGYGYTF.

In regard to this clone: An end of the junction does not agree with germline; a read error may underlie this. The chain uses TRBV7-7 and TRBJ2-5; the D gene is possibly TRBD2 (6 bases). The CDR3 is made up of 14 amino acids. Germline V lookup: CDR1 SSHAT, CDR2 FNYEAQ (reference sequence). The CDR3 sequence is CASSQGGPGETQYF. Here the CDR3 DNA reads TGTGCTAGCAGCCAAGGAGGGCCCGGGGAGACCCAGTACTTC.

The table lists this clone with a count of one. This rearrangement joins TRBV7-9 to TRBJ1-2, with D perhaps matching TRBD1 (6 bases). Germline V gene data show CDR1 as SEHNR and CDR2 as FQNEAQ (reference sequence). Trimming cost V 1 base and J 6 bases, with 15 bases left between them. The CDR3 is 15 amino acids. The DNA of the CDR3 is TGTGCCAGCAGCTTAGATGTTAGGACAGTAAATGGCTACACCTTC. It yields the protein CASSLDVRTVNGYTF.

This clone was seen a few times. This chain joins TRBV30 and TRBJ1-5, with TRBD1 matching 8 bases. Germline V gene lookup returns CDR1 GTSNPN and CDR2 SVGIG (reference sequence). V lost 2 bases, J lost 7 bases, and 4 bases stayed unmatched. The CDR3 contains 13 residues. The CDR3 loop reads CAWSYTGGQPQHF. The CDR3 DNA is TGTGCCTGGAGTTATACAGGGGGACAGCCCCAGCATTTT.

This sequence joins TRBV18 and TRBJ2-7; 10 nucleotides align to TRBD1. The J segment lost 4 bases and the V segment lost 5 bases, leaving 8 bases of the junction unmatched. The CDR3 has 15 amino acids. CDR1 and CDR2 from the germline V gene are KGHSH and LQKENI. CDR3: CASSAPGQGFYEQYF. CDR3 sequence (DNA): TGTGCCAGCTCAGCTCCGGGACAGGGGTTTTACGAGCAGTACTTC.

This clone was picked up one time. The CDR3 DNA sequence: TGTGCCAGCAGGTACCGACCGGGGGTCAATACGCAGTATTTT. The encoded protein is CASRYRPGVNTQYF. The chain carries TRBV6-5 and TRBJ2-3; D is perhaps TRBD2 (6 bases). CDR3 length equals 14 residues. The V and J ends lost 6 bases and 7 bases respectively, with 17 bases between them. Germline loops: CDR1 MNHEY, CDR2 SVGAGI.

This chain connects TRBV5-1 to TRBJ2-1, with TRBD2 identical over 15 bases. Germline V gene lookup returns CDR1 SGHRS and CDR2 YFSETQ. This CDR3 contains 20 residues. After removal of 1 base from V and 5 bases from J, the junction contained 13 bases not matched to a gene. CDR3 sequence: CASSLLDGRGLAGGHNEQFF. The CDR3 coding sequence is TGCGCCAGCAGCTTGTTAGACGGTAGGGGACTAGCGGGGGGACACAATGAGCAGTTCTTC.

This sequence joins TRBV4-1 and TRBJ2-7, with D possibly matching TRBD1 (6 bases). The CDR3 loop spans 16 amino acids. CDR1 is MGHRA and CDR2 is YSYEKL in the germline V gene. Between the trimmed V and J ends, which lost 1 base and 4 bases, there was a span of 17 bases. The CDR3 region is CASSQAKQGKGYEQYF. The DNA of the CDR3 is TGCGCCAGCAGCCAAGCCAAACAGGGAAAGGGTTACGAGCAGTACTTC.

The rearrangement joins TRBV6-5 to TRBJ2-5; TRBD1 is a possible D gene (5 bases). Germline CDR1 is MNHEY and CDR2 is SVGAGI. Trimming took 8 bases from V and 2 from J, leaving 15 bases between them. This CDR3 is 14 amino acids long. For the CDR3, the DNA is TGTGCCAGCTTTATCCAGGGCCGTCAAGAGACCCAGTACTTC. This gives the protein CASFIQGRQETQYF.

The rearrangement uses TRBV6-5 and TRBJ2-7, with D perhaps TRBD1 (5 bases). The length of the CDR3 is 13 residues. Trimming took off 6 bases at V and 4 bases at J, with 13 bases between the two ends. Per germline, CDR1 MNHEY and CDR2 SVGAGI. The CDR3 coding sequence is TGTGCCAGCAGGAAGACAGAGACTTACGAGCAGTACTTC. Its translation: CASRKTETYEQYF.

The V and J genes are TRBV5-8 and TRBJ2-5; D possibly corresponds to TRBD2 (5 bases). V lost 1 base to trimming and J lost 4 bases, with 8 bases between them. The length of the CDR3 is 13 residues. Germline CDR1 is SGHTS and CDR2 is YDEGEE. The CDR3 DNA follows: TGTGCCAGCAGCTTGCCGGGGTCAGAGACCCAGTACTTC. Translating gives CASSLPGSETQYF. The full variable domain, its missing parts supplied by reference TRBV5-8 and TRBJ2-5, is EAGVTQSPTHLIKTRGQQATLRCSPISGHTSVYWYQQALGLGLQFLLWYDEGEERNRGNFPPRFSGRQFPNYSSELNVNALELEDSALYLCASSLPGSETQYFGPGTRLLVL.

There are many counts of this clone. The chain couples TRBV4-3 to TRBJ1-4, with TRBD1 matching 8 bases. From germline, CDR1 is LGHNA and CDR2 YSLEER. V dropped 4 bases and J dropped 8; count of bases not matched to a gene: 21. The CDR3 loop spans 19 amino acids. The CDR3 region has the DNA TGCGCCAGCAGCCCCGTTTTGGCAGGGGGCCCGGACCCGATAGAAAAACTGTTTTTT. Amino acid sequence: CASSPVLAGGPDPIEKLFF.

The chain joins TRBV2 to TRBJ2-3, with a possible D match to TRBD2 (7 bases). The germline CDR1 and CDR2 sequences are SNHLY and FYNNEI. The CDR3 consists of 16 residues. Trimming left V 3 bases short and J 6 bases short, with 19 bases between. CDR3 residues: CASSEGGGRNSDTQYF. Here the CDR3 DNA reads TGTGCCAGCAGTGAGGGAGGGGGTCGAAACTCGGATACGCAGTATTTT. The full variable domain, rest sourced from reference TRBV2 and TRBJ2-3, is EPEVTQTPSHQVTQMGQEVILRCVPISNHLYFYWYRQILGQKVEFLVSFYNNEISEKSEIFDDQFSVERPDGSNFTLKIRSTKLEDSAMYFCASSEGGGRNSDTQYFGPGTRLTVL.

This clone was observed a single time. The chain recombines TRBV10-1 with TRBJ2-2; tentatively, D is TRBD2 (6 bases). Germline V gives CDR1 WNHNN, CDR2 SYGVQD (reference sequence). V was pared by 5 bases and J by 5 bases, with 12 bases between. The CDR3 has 14 amino acids. CDR3 DNA sequence: TGCGCCAGCAGTCAGCGGGTCGAGACCGGGGAGCTGTTTTTT. Protein: CASSQRVETGELFF.

The chain is built from TRBV11-2 and TRBJ2-7, with TRBD1 matching over 8 bases. Germline lookup yields CDR1 SGHAT and CDR2 FQNNGV. Trimming cost V 4 bases and J 2 bases; bases outside gene matches: 7. This CDR3 comprises 15 residues. CDR3 DNA sequence: TGTGCCAGCAGCTCTTGGACAGGGCTACCCTACGAGCAGTACTTC. Residues: CASSSWTGLPYEQYF.

The chain links TRBV2 to TRBJ2-3; tentatively, D is TRBD1 (5 bases). Per germline, CDR1 SNHLY and CDR2 FYNNEI. Between the trimmed V and J ends, which lost 8 bases and 4 bases, there was a span of 10 bases. This CDR3 has 12 amino acids. This CDR3 reads CASYGASDTQYF. In DNA form, the CDR3 reads TGTGCCAGCTATGGGGCTTCAGATACGCAGTATTTT.